Presented here are 16 T cell receptor beta chains from one specimen sequenced in a study of T cells in Graves' hyperthyroidism and ophthalmopathy. The investigators amplified TCR beta CDR3 regions from RNA transcripts. HTBI primers were employed in a first-round RT-PCR of the TCR CDR3. Each CDR3 protein gets one entry after TCRdb re-called the multiplex PCR reads with MiXCR. The data hold some 300,000 distinct CDR3 sequences, with about 15% observed a single time. The sequenced sample was blood. The origin of the receptors is a man under 40 with Graves' hyperthyroidism.

CDR3 region: CASSLYGTPRDEQYF. Written as DNA, the CDR3 is TGTGCCAGCAGTTTATATGGGACTCCCAGGGACGAGCAGTACTTC. The chain employs TRBV12-3 or TRBV12-4 and TRBJ2-7, with TRBD2 as a possible D gene (6 bases). The V and J ends lost 2 bases and 5 bases respectively, with 16 bases between them. There are 15 residues in the CDR3.

This rearrangement joins TRBV7-8 to TRBJ1-1, with D possibly matching TRBD1 (6 bases). The CDR3 consists of 15 residues. CDR1 and CDR2 (germline): SGHVS, FQNEAQ. V was shortened by 0 bases and J by 1 base, with 9 bases between the two germline ends. CDR3 protein: CASSLARTANTEAFF. CDR3 DNA sequence: TGTGCCAGCAGCTTAGCACGGACAGCGAACACTGAAGCTTTCTTT.

This rearrangement joins TRBV28 to TRBJ1-5; D ambiguous. The V and J ends lost 8 bases and 1 base respectively, with 6 bases between them. CDR1 is MDHEN, CDR2 SYDVKM, per germline. The CDR3 consists of 12 residues. This chain's CDR3 is CASLSSNQPQHF. The CDR3 DNA reads TGTGCCAGCCTGAGCAGCAATCAGCCCCAGCATTTT.

This clonotype was detected once. V and J are TRBV3-1 and TRBJ1-2, with D hard to call. The CDR3 totals 11 residues. Per the germline V gene, CDR1 is LGHDT and CDR2 is YNNKEL (reference sequence). V lost 0 bases to trimming and J lost 8 bases, with 4 bases between them. In nucleotides, the CDR3 is TGTGCCAGCAGCCAAGATTTGGGCTACACCTTC. Amino acids: CASSQDLGYTF.

This rearrangement joins TRBV19 to TRBJ2-7; the D gene is possibly TRBD2 (6 bases). Trimming pared 5 bases from V and 0 bases from J, leaving 17 bases between. The CDR3 covers 16 residues. CDR1 is LNHDA and CDR2 is SQIVND in the germline V gene (reference sequence). For the CDR3, the DNA is TGTGCCAGTAGTGTAACCGGGACTCTTAGCTCCTACGAGCAGTACTTC. Translating gives CASSVTGTLSSYEQYF.

This clonotype came up a few times. The rearrangement joins TRBV19 to TRBJ2-7, with TRBD1 as a possible D gene (5 bases). The CDR3 runs to 14 residues. The germline gives CDR1 LNHDA, CDR2 SQIVND (reference sequence). V was pared by 3 bases and J by 5 bases, with 14 bases between. CDR3 protein: CASSIGAAGDEQYF. CDR3 sequence (DNA): TGTGCCAGTAGTATTGGGGCCGCCGGCGACGAGCAGTACTTC.

This clonotype was counted at least ten times. The chain combines TRBV3-1 with TRBJ2-3; 8 positions match TRBD2. Germline CDR1 LGHDT, CDR2 YNNKEL (reference sequence). The V segment lost 5 bases and the J segment 5 bases; nucleotides outside the gene matches: 3. This CDR3 is 13 amino acids long. The CDR3: CASSYSGKDTQYF. DNA of the CDR3: TGTGCCAGCAGCTATAGCGGGAAAGATACGCAGTATTTT.

This chain's CDR3 is CASSLAGPNTGELFF. CDR3 in DNA: TGTGCCAGCAGCTTAGCCGGGCCGAACACCGGGGAGCTGTTTTTT. The chain carries TRBV7-9 and TRBJ2-2, with D unresolved. The germline V and J ends were trimmed by 0 bases and 0 bases, with 5 bases remaining between them. This CDR3 has 15 residues. Germline V gives CDR1 SEHNR, CDR2 FQNEAQ (reference sequence). Together with reference TRBV7-9 and TRBJ2-2, the CDR3 gives the full variable domain: DTGVSQNPRHKITKRGQNVTFRCDPISEHNRLYWYRQTLGQGPEFLTYFQNEAQLEKSRLLSDRFSAERPKGSFSTLEIQRTEQGDSAMYLCASSLAGPNTGELFFGEGSRLTVL.

The V and J genes are TRBV18 and TRBJ2-5; 10 bases fit TRBD2. CDR1 is KGHSH and CDR2 is LQKENI in the germline V gene. This CDR3 has 15 residues. The V segment lost 4 bases and the J segment 4 bases; nucleotides outside the gene matches: 6. CDR3 amino acids: CASSQAGGPGETQYF. The CDR3 nucleotides read TGTGCCAGCTCACAAGCGGGAGGGCCGGGAGAGACCCAGTACTTC.

In its sample, this clonotype was seen a few times. The CDR3 DNA is TGTGCCACCCGGCGGGGGGCTGTCTACGAGCAGTACTTC. This codes for CATRRGAVYEQYF. The chain employs TRBV12-3 or TRBV12-4 and TRBJ2-7; 8 nucleotides agree with TRBD2. The CDR3 loop spans 13 amino acids. Trimming at V came to 10 bases and at J to 3 bases, leaving 8 bases not matched to a gene.

This clonotype was seen ten or more times. The chain employs TRBV6-1 and TRBJ2-1, with D uncertain. The CDR3 loop spans 13 amino acids. With 9 bases removed from V and 1 base from J, the gap between germline ends came to 10 bases. Looked up from germline, CDR1 is MNHNS and CDR2 is SASEGT. CDR3: CASSYLSYNEQFF. CDR3 bases: TGTGCCAGTTCATACCTTTCCTACAATGAGCAGTTCTTC.

The V call is TRBV3-1, the J call TRBJ2-7, with D perhaps TRBD2 (5 bases). Germline assignment: CDR1 LGHDT and CDR2 YNNKEL (reference sequence). The germline V and J ends were trimmed by 0 bases and 3 bases, with 12 bases remaining between them. The CDR3 loop spans 15 amino acids. CDR3 amino acids: CASSQDPGFYYEQYF. In DNA form, the CDR3 reads TGTGCCAGCAGCCAAGACCCGGGATTCTACTACGAGCAGTACTTC.

This clonotype was detected once. One end of the junction varies from germline; a read error may be responsible. The chain recombines TRBV18 with TRBJ1-3; the D is unclear. CDR1 is KGHSH, CDR2 LQKENI, per germline. The CDR3 covers 14 residues. The CDR3 sequence: CASSPPGSGNTTYF. As DNA, the CDR3 is TGTGCCAGCTCTCCGCCGGGCTCTGGAAACACCACATATTTT. The full variable domain, in which reference TRBV18 and TRBJ1-3 provide the parts outside the CDR3, is NAGVMQNPRHLVRRRGQEARLRCSPMKGHSHVYWYRQLPEEGLKFMVYLQKENIIDESGMPKERFSAEFPKEGPSILRIQQVVRGDSAAYFCASSPPGSGNTTYFGEGSWLTVV.

This clonotype was recorded at least ten times. This sequence joins TRBV6-1 and TRBJ2-3, with TRBD1 matching over 7 bases. Germline trimming cut 6 bases from V and 2 bases from J; bases unmatched to any gene: 8. Per germline, CDR1 MNHNS and CDR2 SASEGT. The CDR3 loop spans 15 amino acids. The CDR3 DNA is TGTGCCAGCAGCCTACAGGGGTACTTCACAGATACGCAGTATTTT. It specifies CASSLQGYFTDTQYF.

This clonotype has just a few counts. V gene TRBV19 combines with J gene TRBJ2-3; 11 bases align to TRBD2. V shed 5 bases, J shed 5 bases, and the junction held 6 bases outside the gene matches. There are 15 residues in the CDR3. CDR1 and CDR2 from the germline V gene are LNHDA and SQIVND (reference sequence). The CDR3 here is CASSGTSGGRDTQYF. The CDR3, as DNA: TGTGCCAGTAGTGGAACTAGCGGGGGTAGAGATACGCAGTATTTT.

Points on this clonotype: One end of the junction does not line up with germline, which may come from a read error. The chain has TRBV7-7 and TRBJ2-1; tentative D call: TRBD2 (6 bases). This CDR3 has 15 residues. Germline CDR1 is SSHAT and CDR2 is FNYEAQ (reference sequence). The CDR3 loop reads CASSHGGGWDNEQFF. In DNA form, the CDR3 reads TGTGCTAGCAGCCACGGTGGGGGGTGGGACAATGAGCAGTTCTTC.